This T cell receptor beta chain is drawn from a study of blood T cell repertoires in COVID-19. Study overall: From the United States, Italy and Spain came samples of acute and convalescent COVID-19.

Methods used by the authors: Estimation of nucleated cell counts was performed using reference gene primer amplification. Profiled with immunoSEQ multiplex PCR; TCRdb holds only in-frame clones, not every one. V and J calls and clone size are as listed in that table; D and trimming were resolved from the DNA. The table lists 250,000 to 350,000 clones, 90% of them singletons, with over 3.5% in the top ten. The study drew participants aged about 18 to 89 years from about two dozen US areas. The trim removed 4 bases at V and 7 bases at J, leaving 10 bases unmatched. CDR1 and CDR2 (germline): SGDLS, YYNGEE. This CDR3 is 14 amino acids long.

The receptor's source is a woman aged 18 to 35 with acute COVID-19. The chain combines TRBV9 with TRBJ1-2, with TRBD1 matching over 7 bases. Sequenced input: PBMCs or T cells enriched from blood (not recorded which). In DNA form, the CDR3 reads TGTGCCAGCAGCCCCTACTCACAGGGGCTTGGCTACACCTTC. Translation: CASSPYSQGLGYTF.